This TCR beta chain was recorded in a study of blood T cell repertoires in COVID-19. Study information: Nucleic acid was either cDNA or gDNA, and it came from T cells, B-cell-depleted T cells, or PBMCs.

Original handling: By means of reference gene primer amplification, nucleated cell counts were estimated. Sequencing used immunoSEQ multiplex PCR; TCRdb keeps in-frame clones, though not all of them. V, J and clone size are taken as reported in that table, and D and trimming were inferred from the DNA itself. Of some 300,000 clones in the sample, about nine tenths were seen once. The material sequenced was peripheral blood. The receptor's source is a man aged 18 to 35 with active or convalescent COVID-19.

CDR3 protein: CASSFQTGSGNTIYF. The CDR3, as DNA: TGTGCCAGCAGCTTCCAGACAGGATCCGGAAACACCATATATTTT. The V gene is TRBV7-2, the J gene TRBJ1-3; the D gene is possibly TRBD1 (6 bases). Trimming cost V 3 bases and J 4 bases, with 13 bases left between them. Germline values: CDR1 SGHTA, CDR2 FQGNSA. The CDR3 spans 15 residues. Using reference TRBV7-2 and TRBJ1-3 for the parts outside the CDR3, the full variable domain is GAGVSQSPSNKVTEKGKDVELRCDPISGHTALYWYRQSLGQGLEFLIYFQGNSAPDKSGLPSDRFSAERTGGSVSTLTIQRTQQEDSAVYLCASSFQTGSGNTIYFGEGSWLTVV.